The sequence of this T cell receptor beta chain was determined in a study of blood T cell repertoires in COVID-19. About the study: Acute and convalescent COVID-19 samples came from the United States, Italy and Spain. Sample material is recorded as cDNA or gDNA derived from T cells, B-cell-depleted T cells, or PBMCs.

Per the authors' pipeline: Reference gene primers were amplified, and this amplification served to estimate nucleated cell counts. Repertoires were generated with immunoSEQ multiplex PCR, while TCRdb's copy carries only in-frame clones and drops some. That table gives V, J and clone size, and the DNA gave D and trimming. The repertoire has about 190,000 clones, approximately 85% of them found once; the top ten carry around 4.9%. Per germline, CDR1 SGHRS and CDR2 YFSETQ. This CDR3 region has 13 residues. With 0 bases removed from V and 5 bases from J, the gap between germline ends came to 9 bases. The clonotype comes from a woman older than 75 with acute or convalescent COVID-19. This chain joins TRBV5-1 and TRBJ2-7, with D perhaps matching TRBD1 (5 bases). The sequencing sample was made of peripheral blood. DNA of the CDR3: TGCGCCAGCAGCTTGGCAGGGTCGAACGAGCAGTACTTC. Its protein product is CASSLAGSNEQYF.